The present entry profiles one T cell receptor (beta chain) with its context. These data are taken from a study of blood T cell repertoires in COVID-19. Study-wide context: Specimens from acute and convalescent COVID-19 originated in the United States, Italy and Spain. PBMCs, B-cell-depleted T cells, or T cells were the source of the cDNA or gDNA that made up the material.

CDR1 is SNHLY, CDR2 FYNNEI, per germline. The CDR3 spans 13 residues. The germline V and J ends were trimmed by 4 bases and 6 bases, with 10 bases remaining between them. Participants had their cohort set by participant-reported clinical history. In the authors' methods: Estimation of nucleated cell counts relied on the amplification of reference gene primers. Produced via immunoSEQ multiplex PCR; TCRdb's table is partial and in-frame only. Clone size and V and J calls were adopted from that table, with D and trimming inferred from the DNA. In the table there are 200,000 to 250,000 clones, roughly 85% of which are singletons.

The clonotype originates from a woman aged 50 to 60 who had been exposed to COVID-19. This chain links TRBV2 with TRBJ1-5; a weak D match, TRBD1 (5 bases). The sample taken for sequencing was PBMCs or T cells enriched from blood (not recorded which). In DNA form, the CDR3 reads TGTGCCAGCAGTGGACAAAGGGGTCAGCCCCAGCATTTT. Translating gives CASSGQRGQPQHF.